Reported below is one TCR beta chain. Its antigen is unknown. Repertoires were generated with immunoSEQ multiplex PCR, while TCRdb's copy carries only in-frame clones and drops some. The sample consists of 50,000 to 70,000 clones, roughly 92% of them appearing once. The data originate from a study of OX40 agonist ivuxolimab in advanced cancers. Study-level information: Partial responses were achieved by three patients: one hepatocellular carcinoma, two cutaneous melanoma. Findings and caveats of the study: CD4+ T cells averaged fewer expanded clones than CD8+ T cells.

CDR1 is SGHTA and CDR2 is FQGTGA in the germline V gene. The CDR3 totals 16 residues. Trimming pared 6 bases from V and 0 bases from J, leaving 14 bases between. The chain joins TRBV7-3 to TRBJ2-2, with D hard to call. Sequenced here: CD4+ or CD8+ T cells sorted from blood, sampled in a trial of the OX40 agonist ivuxolimab. The origin of this receptor is an adult with an advanced solid tumor such as melanoma, head and neck, liver or kidney cancer. CDR3 in amino acids: CASSPFRAANTGELFF. In DNA form, the CDR3 reads TGTGCCAGCAGTCCCTTTAGGGCTGCGAACACCGGGGAGCTGTTTTTT.